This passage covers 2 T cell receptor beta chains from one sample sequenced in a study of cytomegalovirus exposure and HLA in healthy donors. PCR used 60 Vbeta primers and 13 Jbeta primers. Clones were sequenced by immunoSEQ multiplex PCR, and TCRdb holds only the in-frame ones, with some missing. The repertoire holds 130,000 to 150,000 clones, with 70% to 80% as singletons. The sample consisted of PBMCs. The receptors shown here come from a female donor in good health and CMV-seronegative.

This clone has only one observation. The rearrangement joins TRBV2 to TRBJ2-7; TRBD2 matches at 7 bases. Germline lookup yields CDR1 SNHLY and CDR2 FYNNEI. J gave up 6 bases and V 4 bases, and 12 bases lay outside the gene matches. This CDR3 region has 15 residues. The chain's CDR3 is CASSAGGTSPLEQYF. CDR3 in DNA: TGTGCCAGCAGTGCCGGGGGGACCTCTCCCCTCGAGCAGTACTTC.

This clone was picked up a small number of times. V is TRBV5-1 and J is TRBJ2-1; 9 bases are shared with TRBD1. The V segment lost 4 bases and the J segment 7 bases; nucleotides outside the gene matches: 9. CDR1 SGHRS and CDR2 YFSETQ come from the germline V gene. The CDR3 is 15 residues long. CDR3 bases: TGCGCCAGCAGCCCGGGACAGGGACTTCGGAATGAGCAGTTCTTC. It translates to CASSPGQGLRNEQFF.